One sample yielded the 22 T cell receptor beta chains listed below, sequenced in a study of T-cell memory formation after mild COVID-19 (dated by TCRdb to 2020 to 2023). Libraries came from 5' RACE. TCRdb shows the sequencer as Illumina NovaSeq 6000. Clones were called with MiXCR by TCRdb after fastp trimmed the public reads at Q25, and only in-frame beta chains were retained. Identical CDR3 proteins give one entry, which carries the most common genes and DNA. The sample table lists 300,000 or so distinct CDR3 sequences, 15% of them with a count of one. The ten largest clones add up to 20% to 25% of the sample. The sequencing sample was made of PBMCs or a T cell subset sorted from them (not recorded which). These receptors were taken from a man between 18 and 29 years old who had mild COVID-19 (a few samples of this study predate the infection). The sample titles of this study are shuffled in the database, so cell type and time point are left out; the donor was told from shared clones.

The chain is built from TRBV7-9 and TRBJ2-7, with TRBD1 matching over 7 bases. After removal of 1 base from V and 5 bases from J, the junction contained 2 bases not matched to a gene. This CDR3 spans 13 amino acids. Germline CDR1 and CDR2: SEHNR and FQNEAQ (reference sequence). CDR3 loop: CASSLDRGHEQYV. The CDR3 DNA follows: TGTGCCAGCAGCTTAGACAGGGGCCACGAGCAGTACGTC.

This clonotype was counted many times. The V and J genes are TRBV25-1 and TRBJ2-7; no clear D. The V end was cut by 1 base, the J end by 9 bases, with 7 bases between. Germline V gene lookup returns CDR1 MGHDK and CDR2 SYGVNS. The CDR3 extends over 11 amino acids. The CDR3 spells CASSESTRQYV. The CDR3 DNA reads TGTGCCAGCAGTGAATCAACACGGCAGTACGTC.

The sample holds a few counts of this clonotype. This chain links TRBV4-3 with TRBJ2-2; 7 bases agree with TRBD1. The CDR3 contains 16 residues. Germline loops: CDR1 LGHNA, CDR2 YSLEER. V trimming: 4 bases; J trimming: 0 bases; junction bases outside the gene matches: 5. The CDR3 coding sequence is TGCGCCAGCAGCCTACGGGACAGCGCGAACACCGGGGAGCTGTTTTTT. This gives the protein CASSLRDSANTGELFF.

Only a few counts were recorded for this clonotype. The chain uses TRBV4-1 and TRBJ1-2; 9 bases are a match to TRBD1. Trimming took 2 bases from V and 4 from J; bases not matched to a gene: 8. Germline V gene sequence: CDR1 MGHRA, CDR2 YSYEKL. The CDR3 has 16 amino acids. CDR3 loop: CASSQPGQGRIYGYTF. The CDR3 DNA is TGCGCCAGCAGCCAACCCGGACAGGGGCGAATCTATGGCTACACCTTC.

This chain uses TRBV10-3 with TRBJ1-4; TRBD1 might be the D (5 bases). The CDR3 consists of 13 residues. The germline gives CDR1 ENHRY, CDR2 SYGVKD. V was pared by 5 bases and J by 10 bases, with 14 bases between. The CDR3: CAISFRAEGKLFF. The DNA of the CDR3 is TGTGCCATCAGTTTCAGGGCAGAGGGAAAACTGTTTTTT.

This clonotype occurred once. The chain couples TRBV5-4 to TRBJ2-7; D remains unclear. Deletions cut 2 bases from V and 6 bases from J, with 12 bases between. This CDR3 is built from 13 residues. The germline gives CDR1 SGHNT, CDR2 YYREEE (reference sequence). The CDR3, as DNA: TGTGCCAGCAGCTTCGCCGCGTTGGCCGAGCAGTACTTC. It translates to CASSFAALAEQYF.

Many counts were recorded for this clonotype. The chain has TRBV6-2 or TRBV6-3 and TRBJ2-7, with TRBD1 identical over 11 bases. The CDR3 contains 15 residues. In germline, CDR1 is MNHEY, CDR2 SVGEGT. After removal of 0 bases from V and 3 bases from J, the junction contained 1 base not matched to a gene. The CDR3 region is CASSYSGTGGYEQYV. CDR3 in DNA: TGTGCCAGCAGTTACTCCGGGACAGGGGGCTACGAGCAGTACGTC.

This clonotype came up a few times. The CDR3, as DNA: TGTGCCAGCAGCTTAGGGACCCGGCAGGGGGGCGGGCCAGCGAACACCGGGGAGCTGTTTTTT. Protein: CASSLGTRQGGGPANTGELFF. This sequence joins TRBV7-8 and TRBJ2-2; possibly TRBD1 for D (7 bases). Germline CDR1 SGHVS, CDR2 FQNEAQ. The V and J ends lost 1 base and 0 bases respectively, with 24 bases between them. The CDR3 has 21 residues.

The rearrangement links TRBV6-6 to TRBJ1-2, with 7 bases identical to TRBD1. Looked up from germline, CDR1 is MNHNY and CDR2 is SVGAGI (reference sequence). This CDR3 spans 15 amino acids. The J segment lost 4 bases and the V segment lost 2 bases, leaving 7 bases of the junction unmatched. CDR3 residues: CASSYDSGGSYGYTF. The CDR3, as DNA: TGTGCCAGCAGTTACGATTCAGGGGGATCCTATGGCTACACCTTC.

This clonotype was seen a handful of times. DNA for the CDR3: TGTGCCAGCAGATTCTGGTCGGATTCACCCCTCCACTTT. Amino acid sequence: CASRFWSDSPLHF. This chain joins TRBV6-2 or TRBV6-3 and TRBJ1-6; no reliable D call. This CDR3 has 13 amino acids. Per the germline V gene, CDR1 is MNHEY and CDR2 is SVGEGT. V was clipped by 6 bases and J by 8 bases, with 11 bases between them.

Here the CDR3 DNA reads TGTGCCAGCAGCCTGACAGGGTTTCCCTATGGCTACACCTTC. Residues: CASSLTGFPYGYTF. The chain employs TRBV5-6 and TRBJ1-2; 7 bases fit TRBD1. Germline V gene lookup returns CDR1 SGHDT and CDR2 YYEEEE. The CDR3 length is 14 residues. V was pared by 4 bases and J by 4 bases, with 7 bases of the junction left unmatched.

In this sample, this clonotype turned up a few times. The V and J genes are TRBV30 and TRBJ1-5; TRBD1 might be the D (6 bases). CDR3 length equals 13 residues. Between the trimmed V and J ends, which lost 2 bases and 6 bases, there was a span of 11 bases. Germline V gene sequence: CDR1 GTSNPN, CDR2 SVGIG (reference sequence). The CDR3 is CAWSWGGLQPQHF. The CDR3 nucleotides read TGTGCCTGGAGTTGGGGGGGCCTTCAGCCCCAGCATTTT. The full variable domain, its missing parts supplied by reference TRBV30 and TRBJ1-5, is SQTIHQWPATLVQPVGSPLSLECTVEGTSNPNLYWYRQAAGRGLQLLFYSVGIGQISSEVPQNLSASRPQDRQFILSSKKLLLSDSGFYLCAWSWGGLQPQHFGDGTRLSIL.

There are a few counts of this clonotype. The V gene is TRBV10-3, the J gene TRBJ1-2; TRBD1 agrees at 8 bases. V shed 5 bases, J shed 4 bases, and the junction held 3 bases outside the gene matches. Germline CDR1 ENHRY, CDR2 SYGVKD. The CDR3 spans 13 residues. The CDR3 reads CAISRTGSYGYTF. CDR3 nucleotide sequence: TGTGCCATCAGTAGGACAGGGAGCTATGGCTACACCTTC.

This chain connects TRBV23-1 to TRBJ2-7, with TRBD2 as a possible D gene (6 bases). TRBV23-1 is an ORF, with its function uncertain. The CDR3 has 14 amino acids. The V end was cut by 4 bases, the J end by 0 bases, with 10 bases between. For the CDR3, the DNA is TGCGCCAGCAGTCCCAGGGACTCCTCCTACGAGCAGTACGTC. It is translated as CASSPRDSSYEQYV.

The chain carries TRBV7-3 and TRBJ2-1; the D gene is possibly TRBD2 (7 bases). Germline V lookup: CDR1 SGHTA, CDR2 FQGTGA. This CDR3 is 16 amino acids long. The ends were cut back, 5 bases at V and 3 bases at J, with 17 bases in the middle. CDR3 nucleotides: TGTGCCAGCAGCCGGAACAGGGCGGGAGACTACAATGAGCAGTTCTTC. As protein: CASSRNRAGDYNEQFF. The full variable domain, completed using reference TRBV7-3 and TRBJ2-1, is GAGVSQTPSNKVTEKGKYVELRCDPISGHTALYWYRQSLGQGPEFLIYFQGTGAADDSGLPNDRFFAVRPEGSVSTLKIQRTERGDSAVYLCASSRNRAGDYNEQFFGPGTRLTVL.

This clonotype was observed a handful of times. The chain carries TRBV7-8 and TRBJ2-6; D may be TRBD2 (5 bases). Trimming left V 5 bases short and J 9 bases short, with 14 bases between. Germline lookup yields CDR1 SGHVS and CDR2 FQNEAQ. The CDR3 loop spans 14 amino acids. The CDR3 region is CASSLGLRGNVLTF. DNA of the CDR3: TGTGCCAGCAGCCTCGGACTCAGAGGCAACGTCCTGACTTTC.

This clonotype was found many times. This rearrangement joins TRBV5-1 to TRBJ2-5, with D tentatively TRBD2 (6 bases). Germline V gene lookup returns CDR1 SGHRS and CDR2 YFSETQ. CDR3 length: 15 amino acids. The V end lost 3 bases, the J end lost 5 bases, and 17 bases lay between the germline ends. The CDR3 region has the DNA TGCGCCAGCAGCTCGTATATGGGGGGTTTGGAGACCCAGTACTTC. Translation: CASSSYMGGLETQYF.

V and J are TRBV4-3 and TRBJ2-7; unclear D gene. The ends were cut back, 0 bases at V and 2 bases at J, with 8 bases in the middle. This CDR3 contains 14 residues. The germline gives CDR1 LGHNA, CDR2 YSLEER. The chain's CDR3 is CASSQDLGAYEQYV. For the CDR3, the DNA is TGCGCCAGCAGCCAAGATTTAGGTGCCTACGAGCAGTACGTC.

As concerns this clonotype: This may be a read error, as it is one base from a much larger clone. J is TRBJ1-4 and V is TRBV7-2, with 10 bases matching TRBD1. This CDR3 comprises 17 residues. CDR1 SGHTA and CDR2 FQGNSA come from the germline V gene. CDR3 in amino acids: CASSPGTGVMSNEKLLF. CDR3 DNA: TGTGCCAGCAGTCCCGGGACAGGGGTCATGTCTAATGAAAAACTGTTATTT.

The V gene is TRBV5-4, the J gene TRBJ2-3, with TRBD2 matching over 7 bases. This CDR3 is built from 16 residues. Germline loops: CDR1 SGHNT, CDR2 YYREEE (reference sequence). Germline trimming cut 3 bases from V and 7 bases from J; bases unmatched to any gene: 14. DNA of the CDR3: TGTGCCAGCAGCTCCGGGACGACTAGCCAGGGACATACGCAGTATTTT. Its translation is CASSSGTTSQGHTQYF.

This clonotype occurred many times. J is TRBJ2-7 and V is TRBV7-8; a weak D match, TRBD1 (5 bases). Deletions cut 4 bases from V and 6 bases from J, with 16 bases between. Germline values: CDR1 SGHVS, CDR2 FQNEAQ. The CDR3 is 14 residues long. Written as DNA, the CDR3 is TGTGCCAGCAGCTCCTGGACACTTCCCTCCGAGCAGTACGTC. This translates into CASSSWTLPSEQYV.

The CDR3 region is CASNRGAGELFF. In DNA, the CDR3 is TGTGCCAGCAATCGAGGGGCCGGGGAGCTGTTTTTT. The chain combines TRBV2 with TRBJ2-2, with D possibly being TRBD1 or TRBD2 (5 bases each). Trimming took off 7 bases at V and 6 bases at J, with 9 bases between the two ends. The CDR3 covers 12 residues. CDR1 and CDR2 (germline): SNHLY, FYNNEI. Full variable domain (remainder filled in from reference TRBV2 and TRBJ2-2): EPEVTQTPSHQVTQMGQEVILRCVPISNHLYFYWYRQILGQKVEFLVSFYNNEISEKSEIFDDQFSVERPDGSNFTLKIRSTKLEDSAMYFCASNRGAGELFFGEGSRLTVL.